Each of the 29 T cell receptor beta chains below was sequenced from the same sample in a study of T-cell reconstitution after alpha-beta-depleted transplantation in children. Preparing the TCRbeta library involved the use of unique molecular identifiers. TCRdb fed the PCR reads into MiXCR, producing one record per CDR3 protein. Here the sample spans some 520,000 distinct CDR3 sequences, approximately 30% being singletons. Sequencing used PBMCs from the stem cell graft donor, obtained from the stem cell graft. The receptors derive from a human donor who donated a stem cell graft to a child with aplastic anemia.

This chain joins TRBV2 and TRBJ2-1, with TRBD1 as a possible D gene (5 bases). Germline V CDR1 and CDR2: SNHLY, FYNNEI. V gave up 8 bases and J gave up 8 bases, with 13 bases separating them. The CDR3 loop spans 12 amino acids. CDR3 DNA: TGTGCCAGCCCTCTACAGGTCGATGAGCAGTTCTTC. This codes for CASPLQVDEQFF.

CDR3 protein: CSVGGLLETQYF. The CDR3 nucleotides read TGCAGCGTCGGGGGCCTCCTAGAGACCCAGTACTTC. The J gene is TRBJ2-5, the V gene TRBV29-1; D might be TRBD1 or TRBD2, each matching 6 bases. The V end lost 6 bases, the J end lost 4 bases, and 12 bases lay between the germline ends. Looked up from germline, CDR1 is SQVTM and CDR2 is ANQGSEA. The length of the CDR3 is 12 residues. The full variable domain, in which reference TRBV29-1 and TRBJ2-5 provide the parts outside the CDR3, is SAVISQKPSRDICQRGTSLTIQCQVDSQVTMMFWYRQQPGQSLTLIATANQGSEATYESGFVIDKFPISRPNLTFSTLTVSNMSPEDSSIYLCSVGGLLETQYFGPGTRLLVL.

This clonotype was detected once. The chain is built from TRBV20-1 and TRBJ2-7; 8 nucleotides align to TRBD2. The CDR3 sequence is 13 residues long. Germline V CDR1 and CDR2: DFQATT, SNEGSKA (reference sequence). V lost 3 bases, J lost 7 bases, and 8 bases stayed unmatched. CDR3 protein: CSASRGGPGEQYF. CDR3 sequence (DNA): TGCAGTGCTAGTCGGGGGGGCCCAGGGGAGCAGTACTTC.

This CDR3 reads CASSQESYGYTF. The CDR3, as DNA: TGTGCCAGCAGTCAGGAGAGCTATGGCTACACCTTC. The V gene is TRBV6-2 or TRBV6-3, the J gene TRBJ1-2; D gene unclear. V lost 5 bases and J lost 4, with 8 bases in between. This CDR3 has 12 amino acids. CDR1 and CDR2 from the germline V gene are MNHEY and SVGEGT.

This clonotype was observed a few times. The rearrangement joins TRBV15 to TRBJ2-5; D possibly corresponds to TRBD1 (5 bases). V shed 4 bases and J shed 8 bases, with 23 bases lying between them. Germline V gives CDR1 LNHNV, CDR2 YYDKDF (reference sequence). This CDR3 is 16 amino acids long. The CDR3 DNA reads as TGTGCCACCAGCATAGGAACAGGCGAAAGAAGGGGAACCCAGTACTTC. This codes for CATSIGTGERRGTQYF.

This clonotype was observed a few times. J is TRBJ2-3 and V is TRBV20-1, with D possibly TRBD1 on 6 matching bases. There are 14 residues in the CDR3. Trimming removed 3 bases at V and 7 bases at J, with 17 bases between. Germline V gene data show CDR1 as DFQATT and CDR2 as SNEGSKA (reference sequence). The CDR3 here is CSASSGAFRNTQYF. The CDR3 bases are TGCAGTGCTAGTTCAGGGGCGTTTAGAAATACGCAGTATTTT.

DNA for the CDR3: TGTGCCAGCAGTTTGGAGACTCAAGAGCCTAGCACAGATACGCAGTATTTT. This translates into CASSLETQEPSTDTQYF. The chain carries TRBV27 and TRBJ2-3; D is undetermined. Trimming took 3 bases from V and 0 from J, leaving 16 bases between them. The CDR3 spans 17 residues. Germline V gives CDR1 MNHEY, CDR2 SMNVEV (reference sequence).

This clonotype was found a few times. This CDR3 is CASSSPGTGRTEAFF. The CDR3 DNA is TGTGCCAGCAGTTCCCCCGGGACCGGGAGGACTGAAGCTTTCTTT. V usage is TRBV27 and J usage is TRBJ1-1, with a possible D match to TRBD1 (5 bases). This CDR3 spans 15 amino acids. Germline loops: CDR1 MNHEY, CDR2 SMNVEV (reference sequence). Deletions cut 4 bases from V and 5 bases from J, with 17 bases between.

The chain employs TRBV9 and TRBJ2-7, with 14 nucleotides matching TRBD2. Germline V gives CDR1 SGDLS, CDR2 YYNGEE. The CDR3 runs to 15 residues. The V and J ends lost 3 bases and 6 bases, in that order; junction bases with no gene match: 5. The CDR3 DNA follows: TGTGCCAGCAGCGAGGGGACTAGCGGGAGAGGCGAGCAGTACTTC. It translates to CASSEGTSGRGEQYF.

This clonotype has just one count. The chain recombines TRBV5-6 with TRBJ2-7; tentatively, D is TRBD1 or TRBD2 (5 bases each). V lost 0 bases and J lost 4, with 11 bases in between. Germline loops: CDR1 SGHDT, CDR2 YYEEEE. CDR3 length: 14 amino acids. CDR3 nucleotides: TGTGCCAGCAGCTTGGTGGGACGGAGATACGAGCAGTACGTC. It yields the protein CASSLVGRRYEQYV.

This clonotype was counted a single time. This rearrangement joins TRBV7-9 to TRBJ2-1, with D maybe TRBD2 (5 bases). Germline assignment: CDR1 SEHNR and CDR2 FQNEAQ (reference sequence). This CDR3 has 13 residues. V shed 1 base and J shed 10 bases, with 11 bases lying between them. The CDR3, as DNA: TGTGCCAGCAGCTTAGGGACTGCCGGGGAGCAGTTCTTC. This gives the protein CASSLGTAGEQFF.

The table lists this clonotype with a few counts. It is unclear where the CDR3 begins or ends on the DNA, so no DNA is shown, and the CDR3 is as TCRdb lists it. The V call is TRBV27, the J call TRBJ2-5; the DNA was not compared with TRBD1, the D call given in the table. The CDR3 adds up to 16 amino acids, both ends counted. CDR1 MNHEY and CDR2 SMNVEV come from the germline V gene (reference sequence). The CDR3 reads CASSFGPGSLQETQYF.

The J gene is TRBJ2-3, the V gene TRBV20-1, with D unresolved. CDR3 length: 15 residues. The V end lost 0 bases, the J end lost 5 bases, and 15 bases lay between the germline ends. From germline, CDR1 is DFQATT and CDR2 SNEGSKA (reference sequence). Here the CDR3 reads CSARDHIGVVDTQYF. CDR3 bases: TGCAGTGCTAGAGATCATATTGGAGTGGTAGATACGCAGTATTTT.

The chain links TRBV4-3 to TRBJ2-7, with 7 bases that match TRBD2. CDR3 size: 16 residues. J was trimmed by 2 bases and V by 0 bases; bases with no gene match: 7. Germline loops: CDR1 LGHNA, CDR2 YSLEER. CDR3 coding DNA: TGCGCCAGCAGCCAAGATAGGGCTAGCGGCACCTACGAGCAGTACTTC. Translating gives CASSQDRASGTYEQYF.

This clonotype appeared a few times. This chain connects TRBV29-1 to TRBJ1-3, with D tentatively TRBD1 (5 bases). Germline values: CDR1 SQVTM, CDR2 ANQGSEA. CDR3 length: 13 amino acids. The ends were cut back, 5 bases at V and 0 bases at J, with 8 bases in the middle. The CDR3 nucleotides read TGCAGCGTTCGTACAGGCTCTGGAAACACCATATATTTT. Translated: CSVRTGSGNTIYF.

This clonotype was found a few times. The chain uses TRBV5-6 and TRBJ2-6; D not certain. The germline V gene encodes CDR1 SGHDT and CDR2 YYEEEE. The CDR3 consists of 17 residues. The V and J ends lost 3 bases and 0 bases respectively, with 13 bases between them. CDR3 DNA: TGTGCCAGCAGCTACGACGGTAGATTCTCTGGGGCCAACGTCCTGACTTTC. The encoded protein is CASSYDGRFSGANVLTF.

This clonotype was counted between two and nine times. The chain combines TRBV7-2 with TRBJ1-5; D not certain. The CDR3 length is 15 residues. Germline lookup yields CDR1 SGHTA and CDR2 FQGNSA. Trimming cost V 3 bases and J 6 bases, with 15 bases left between them. The CDR3 reads CASSFGSQKGQPQHF. CDR3 in DNA: TGTGCCAGCAGCTTCGGGTCCCAGAAGGGTCAGCCCCAGCATTTT.

Only one count was recorded for this clonotype. The gene calls are TRBV5-1 and TRBJ2-5, with D perhaps TRBD1 (5 bases). There are 13 residues in the CDR3. Per the germline V gene, CDR1 is SGHRS and CDR2 is YFSETQ. Trimming took off 6 bases at V and 7 bases at J, with 16 bases between the two ends. CDR3 residues: CASTTDREGTQYF. The CDR3 nucleotides read TGCGCCAGCACCACTGACAGAGAAGGGACCCAGTACTTC.

The chain joins TRBV7-2 to TRBJ2-7, with D tentatively TRBD2 (5 bases). Germline CDR1 SGHTA, CDR2 FQGNSA. The CDR3 is 14 residues long. V was trimmed by 2 bases and J by 1 base, leaving 9 bases between them. The CDR3 protein is CASSLKADSYEQYF. The DNA of the CDR3 is TGTGCCAGCAGCTTAAAAGCGGATTCCTACGAGCAGTACTTC.

This chain connects TRBV10-3 to TRBJ2-4; the match to TRBD1 covers 8 bases. The CDR3 is 13 amino acids. Germline V gene sequence: CDR1 ENHRY, CDR2 SYGVKD. The trim removed 8 bases at V and 7 bases at J, leaving 7 bases unmatched. CDR3 DNA: TGTGCCATCGGACAGGGAGATTTGAACATTCAGTACTTC. It encodes CAIGQGDLNIQYF.

This clonotype was seen once. The gene calls are TRBV7-9 and TRBJ1-2; 7 bases agree with TRBD1. The CDR3 is 12 residues long. V was clipped by 5 bases and J by 8 bases; unmatched bases: 5. Germline lookup yields CDR1 SEHNR and CDR2 FQNEAQ (reference sequence). Here the CDR3 DNA reads TGTGCCAGCAGCCCGACAGGGAGCGGCTACACCTTC. Amino acid sequence: CASSPTGSGYTF.

This clonotype was seen a single time. This chain uses TRBV27 with TRBJ1-3; TRBD1 is a possible D gene (6 bases). V lost 5 bases and J 4 bases, leaving 12 bases between the germline ends. Germline values: CDR1 MNHEY, CDR2 SMNVEV (reference sequence). CDR3 size: 14 residues. CDR3 loop: CASSSPGAGNTIYF. For the CDR3, the DNA is TGTGCCAGCAGTAGCCCGGGGGCCGGAAACACCATATATTTT.

V is TRBV6-2 or TRBV6-3 and J is TRBJ2-7, with 11 nucleotides matching TRBD1. Per germline, CDR1 MNHEY and CDR2 SVGEGT. CDR3 length: 14 residues. Unmatched junction bases numbered 7, after V lost 5 bases and J lost 7 bases. This chain's CDR3 is CASSRDRGAREQYV. The CDR3, as DNA: TGTGCCAGCAGTCGGGACAGGGGGGCGAGGGAGCAGTACGTC.

This clonotype was seen only a few times. J is TRBJ2-3 and V is TRBV7-2; no firm D call. This CDR3 has 14 residues. Trimming removed 4 bases from V and 8 bases from J, with 16 bases in between. In germline, CDR1 is SGHTA, CDR2 FQGNSA. The CDR3 sequence is CASSSAPIEVTQYF. The DNA of the CDR3 is TGTGCCAGCAGCTCCGCCCCCATAGAGGTTACGCAGTATTTT. Full variable domain (missing parts from reference TRBV7-2 and TRBJ2-3): GAGVSQSPSNKVTEKGKDVELRCDPISGHTALYWYRQSLGQGLEFLIYFQGNSAPDKSGLPSDRFSAERTGGSVSTLTIQRTQQEDSAVYLCASSSAPIEVTQYFGPGTRLTVL.

V is TRBV6-2 or TRBV6-3 and J is TRBJ2-1; D ambiguous. V lost 6 bases to trimming and J lost 13 bases, with 19 bases between them. This CDR3 spans 13 amino acids. Germline loops: CDR1 MNHEY, CDR2 SVGEGT. This CDR3 is CASSPNHSPLQFF. The CDR3 bases are TGTGCCAGCAGCCCCAACCACTCCCCTCTTCAGTTCTTC.

The rearrangement joins TRBV7-7 to TRBJ2-1; D uncertain. CDR1 SSHAT and CDR2 FNYEAQ come from the germline V gene (reference sequence). The length of the CDR3 is 13 residues. V lost 1 base, J lost 9 bases, and 10 bases lay in between. Here the CDR3 reads CASSLGVAGEQFF. The DNA for the CDR3 is TGTGCCAGCAGCTTAGGGGTAGCCGGTGAGCAGTTCTTC.

The table lists this clonotype with a few counts. This chain links TRBV5-5 with TRBJ1-1; D not certain. Trimming stripped 5 bases from V and 1 base from J, with 15 bases between. The CDR3 runs 15 residues. Germline V lookup: CDR1 SGHKS, CDR2 YYEKEE (reference sequence). The CDR3 region is CASRLGGRSNTEAFF. As DNA, the CDR3 is TGTGCCAGCAGACTAGGCGGCAGATCGAACACTGAAGCTTTCTTT.

J is TRBJ1-4 and V is TRBV25-1, with unresolved D. The V end was cut by 9 bases, the J end by 1 base, with 15 bases between. Germline V gives CDR1 MGHDK, CDR2 SYGVNS. This CDR3 is built from 15 residues. The CDR3 DNA is TGTGCCAGTCGATCGACCAGTTTAACTAATGAAAAACTGTTTTTT. Encoded protein: CASRSTSLTNEKLFF. Complete variable domain (other parts from reference TRBV25-1 and TRBJ1-4): EADIYQTPRYLVIGTGKKITLECSQTMGHDKMYWYQQDPGMELHLIHYSYGVNSTEKGDLSSESTVSRIRTEHFPLTLESARPSHTSQYLCASRSTSLTNEKLFFGSGTQLSVL.

The chain carries TRBV6-1 and TRBJ1-2; 7 nucleotides line up with TRBD1. Germline assignment: CDR1 MNHNS and CDR2 SASEGT. CDR3 length equals 13 residues. Germline trimming cut 6 bases from V and 5 bases from J; bases unmatched to any gene: 6. The CDR3 DNA is TGTGCCAGCAGGGAGACAGGGACATATGGCTACACCTTC. It codes for CASRETGTYGYTF.